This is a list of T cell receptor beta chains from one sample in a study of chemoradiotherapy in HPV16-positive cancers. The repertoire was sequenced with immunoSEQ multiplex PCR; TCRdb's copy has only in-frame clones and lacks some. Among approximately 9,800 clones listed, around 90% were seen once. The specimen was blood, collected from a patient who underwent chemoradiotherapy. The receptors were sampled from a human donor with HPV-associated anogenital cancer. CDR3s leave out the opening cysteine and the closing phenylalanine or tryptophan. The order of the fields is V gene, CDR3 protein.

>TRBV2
ASSEALRVGGSYNSPLH
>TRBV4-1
ASSQDPGNEKLF
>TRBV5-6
ASSLGGLHYEQY
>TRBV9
ASSVTGGESQPQH
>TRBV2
ASSEGLGGTGAYGYT
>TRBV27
ASLAGEGGYT
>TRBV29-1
SVVGTAPTTEAF
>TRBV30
AWTPDGGSYNSPLH
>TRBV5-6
ASSLESGGGPYNEQF
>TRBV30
AWRRGASSYNEQF